The present T cell receptor beta chain was sequenced within a study of shared clonotypes between healthy human individuals. The CDR3 contains 14 residues. Germline assignment: CDR1 MNHEY and CDR2 SMNVEV (reference sequence). With 3 bases removed from V and 5 bases from J, the gap between germline ends came to 14 bases. Method: immunoSEQ multiplex PCR; TCRdb's copy keeps in-frame clones and lacks some. The sample shows about 2,100,000 clones, under 95% of them seen only once. CD45RO-negative, CCR7-selected cells formed the naive CD8 fraction, which excluded terminally differentiated effector memory CD45RA+ cells.

Specimen: naive CD8+ T cells from PBMCs. The rearrangement uses TRBV27 and TRBJ2-7; D is undetermined. The clonotype originates from a man younger than 35 in good health. Some clones in this sample may be carry-over from other donors' samples. The DNA of the CDR3 is TGTGCCAGCAGTTTTATAGACCGGCTCCACGAGCAGTACTTC. The encoded protein is CASSFIDRLHEQYF.